These 24 T cell receptor beta chains were all obtained from the same sample, sequenced in a study of monozygotic twins with inflammatory bowel disease. TCRdb re-analyzed the 5' RACE reads; it lists each CDR3 protein once, without DNA. This table lists about 440,000 distinct CDR3 sequences. Input material: blood. The receptors originated from a human donor with ulcerative colitis or Crohn's disease, or a healthy co-twin of an affected twin (not recorded which).

This sequence joins TRBV7-2 and TRBJ2-3; checking the TCRdb D call of TRBD2 is not possible without DNA. The CDR3 has 15 amino acids. Per germline, CDR1 SGHTA and CDR2 FQGNSA. Here the CDR3 reads CASSSSGASGDTQYF.

This chain connects TRBV3-1 to TRBJ1-1. Germline CDR1 reads LGHDT; CDR2 reads YNNKEL (reference sequence). The CDR3 length is 16 residues. The CDR3 loop reads CASSLYTGVTETEAFF.

The chain carries TRBV30 and TRBJ2-1; TCRdb's assignment of TRBD1 cannot be checked, as there is no DNA. Per the germline V gene, CDR1 is GTSNPN and CDR2 is SVGIG (reference sequence). The CDR3 has 13 amino acids. CDR3 amino acids: CAWSAGTSSEQFF.

The rearrangement joins TRBV29-1 to TRBJ1-2. The CDR3 totals 12 residues. Germline-derived CDR1 and CDR2 are SQVTM and ANQGSEA. This chain's CDR3 is CSVEGNGYGYTF.

This sequence joins TRBV6-1 and TRBJ2-1. This CDR3 spans 15 amino acids. The germline CDR1 and CDR2 sequences are MNHNS and SASEGT. The CDR3 reads CASSKARTPYNEQFF.

V usage is TRBV5-1 and J usage is TRBJ2-2; no DNA is available, so the TRBD2 call from TCRdb remains unchecked. Germline V gene lookup returns CDR1 SGHRS and CDR2 YFSETQ. The CDR3 length is 17 residues. The CDR3 here is CASSLAPERVWTGELFF.

The chain carries TRBV3-1 and TRBJ1-1. This CDR3 contains 14 residues. Germline V CDR1 and CDR2: LGHDT, YNNKEL (reference sequence). CDR3 residues: CASSQMRGPTEAFF.

V gene TRBV18 combines with J gene TRBJ1-1. The CDR3 covers 16 residues. Germline CDR1 KGHSH, CDR2 LQKENI. The CDR3 protein is CASSPDRGRANTEAFF. The full variable domain, rest sourced from reference TRBV18 and TRBJ1-1, is NAGVMQNPRHLVRRRGQEARLRCSPMKGHSHVYWYRQLPEEGLKFMVYLQKENIIDESGMPKERFSAEFPKEGPSILRIQQVVRGDSAAYFCASSPDRGRANTEAFFGQGTRLTVV.

The gene calls are TRBV7-3 and TRBJ2-5; with no DNA, the TCRdb D assignment of TRBD1 cannot be verified. Germline lookup yields CDR1 SGHTA and CDR2 FQGTGA. CDR3 size: 15 residues. The CDR3 protein is CASSLLGQEGETQYF.

This rearrangement joins TRBV5-1 to TRBJ2-5; TCRdb gives TRBD1 as the D gene, but with no DNA this cannot be confirmed. The CDR3 has 14 amino acids. Germline V CDR1 and CDR2: SGHRS, YFSETQ. The CDR3 loop reads CASSLQTGGETQYF.

The chain uses TRBV5-1 and TRBJ2-5. There are 14 residues in the CDR3. Germline-derived CDR1 and CDR2 are SGHRS and YFSETQ. Here the CDR3 reads CASSFPGNPETQYF.

The chain is built from TRBV10-3 and TRBJ1-1; TCRdb's assignment of TRBD1 cannot be checked, as there is no DNA. CDR1 is ENHRY, CDR2 SYGVKD, per germline. This CDR3 is 14 amino acids long. The CDR3 here is CAISGKGVNTEAFF.

The chain couples TRBV5-1 to TRBJ2-1; there is no DNA to check the TCRdb D call of TRBD2. The CDR3 runs 16 residues. CDR1 is SGHRS and CDR2 is YFSETQ in the germline V gene. The CDR3 region is CASSRLAPSSYNEQFF.

V gene TRBV7-2 combines with J gene TRBJ2-3; TCRdb selects TRBD1, and the lack of DNA leaves this call unchecked. CDR1 SGHTA and CDR2 FQGNSA come from the germline V gene. This CDR3 contains 15 residues. The CDR3 loop reads CASRYPTGGRDTQYF.

The chain carries TRBV7-6 and TRBJ1-6. Germline CDR1 is SGHVS and CDR2 is FNYEAQ. CDR3 length: 15 amino acids. CDR3: CASRPGALVNSPLHF. The entire variable domain, with the rest obtained from reference TRBV7-6 and TRBJ1-6, is as follows: GAGVSQSPRYKVTKRGQDVALRCDPISGHVSLYWYRQALGQGPEFLTYFNYEAQQDKSGLPNDRFSAERPEGSISTLTIQRTEQRDSAMYRCASRPGALVNSPLHFGNGTRLTVT.

This chain connects TRBV30 to TRBJ1-1; TCRdb returns TRBD1, unconfirmable since there is no DNA. CDR1 and CDR2 from the germline V gene are GTSNPN and SVGIG (reference sequence). This CDR3 has 13 amino acids. The CDR3 is CAWSVRRGQQAFF.

The rearrangement uses TRBV14 and TRBJ1-5. The CDR3 has 15 residues. Germline CDR1 and CDR2: SGHDN and FVKESK. The CDR3 here is CASSPSGRGPQPQHF.

J is TRBJ1-1 and V is TRBV6-4. The CDR3 loop spans 13 amino acids. Germline V gene sequence: CDR1 MRHNA, CDR2 SNTAGT. CDR3 amino acids: CASSEYADTEAFF.

The CDR3 region is CASSLADRTEAFF. The rearrangement uses TRBV5-6 and TRBJ1-1; TCRdb proposes TRBD1, but this gene call is untestable without DNA. The CDR3 loop spans 13 amino acids. Germline V CDR1 and CDR2: SGHDT, YYEEEE.

The rearrangement uses TRBV20-1 and TRBJ2-3; TCRdb proposes TRBD1, but this gene call is untestable without DNA. CDR1 is DFQATT, CDR2 SNEGSKA, per germline (reference sequence). The CDR3 has 13 residues. The CDR3 region is CSPREGGSDTQYF.

This chain links TRBV15 with TRBJ2-3; TCRdb selects TRBD2, and the lack of DNA leaves this call unchecked. Per germline, CDR1 LNHNV and CDR2 YYDKDF (reference sequence). The CDR3 totals 15 residues. The CDR3 loop reads CATARTSGGGDTQYF.

V and J are TRBV12-3 or TRBV12-4 and TRBJ2-7; TCRdb indicates TRBD1, and absent DNA this call remains unverified. The CDR3 consists of 11 residues. The CDR3 loop reads CASRGVYEQYF.

The rearrangement joins TRBV27 to TRBJ2-7; as DNA is missing, the TRBD1 call by TCRdb cannot be tested. This CDR3 has 14 amino acids. The germline V gene has CDR1 MNHEY and CDR2 SMNVEV (reference sequence). The CDR3 spells CASSHRDNSYEQYF.

V and J are TRBV20-1 and TRBJ2-3; TCRdb names TRBD1, which stays unverified in the absence of DNA. This CDR3 has 14 amino acids. The V gene's germline CDR1 is DFQATT and CDR2 SNEGSKA (reference sequence). The CDR3 loop is CSAPDPRTVDTQYF.